These T cell receptor beta chains were read from a single sample in a study of Ad26.COV2.S vaccination and SARS-CoV-2 variants. Only in-frame clones appear in the TCRdb table, and some are missing; sequencing was by immunoSEQ multiplex PCR. The sample has 200,000 to 300,000 clones; approximately 90% are singletons. Sequenced material: peripheral blood, taken in a trial of Ad26.COV2.S vaccine versus placebo. The receptors shown here come from a person aged 18-60 years who received the Ad26.COV2.S COVID-19 vaccine or a placebo. CDR3s include the opening cysteine and the closing phenylalanine or tryptophan. A D gene is named only where the DNA matches it firmly. The size entry is marked missing in some rows and otherwise reads once, few, many or a size class.

V gene: TRBV9; clone size: .; D gene: .; CDR3 length: 12; J gene: TRBJ2-3; CDR3 protein: CASSAPLDTQYF; CDR3 DNA: TGTGCCAGCAGCGCCCCCCTTGATACGCAGTATTTT
V gene: TRBV5-1; clone size: .; D gene: .; CDR3 length: 15; J gene: TRBJ1-2; CDR3 protein: CASSRGTSNPYGYTF; CDR3 DNA: TGCGCCAGCTCCCGCGGGACTTCTAACCCCTATGGCTACACCTTC
V gene: TRBV27; clone size: few; D gene: .; CDR3 length: 14; J gene: TRBJ2-7; CDR3 protein: CASSSPARPYEQYF; CDR3 DNA: TGTGCCAGCAGTTCCCCCGCTAGGCCCTACGAGCAGTACTTC
V gene: TRBV27; clone size: .; D gene: .; CDR3 length: 19; J gene: TRBJ1-6; CDR3 protein: CASSEILVTGSLYNSPLHF; CDR3 DNA: TGTGCCAGCAGCGAGATACTAGTCACAGGGAGCCTCTATAATTCACCCCTCCACTTT
V gene: TRBV5-4; clone size: .; D gene: .; CDR3 length: 16; J gene: TRBJ2-5; CDR3 protein: CASSLEGLAGGETQYF; CDR3 DNA: TGTGCCAGCAGCTTGGAGGGGTTGGCAGGAGGTGAGACCCAGTACTTC
V gene: TRBV11-3; clone size: .; D gene: .; CDR3 length: 15; J gene: TRBJ2-2; CDR3 protein: CASSLGGQNTGELFF; CDR3 DNA: TGTGCCAGCAGCTTAGGTGGACAGAACACCGGGGAGCTGTTTTTT
V gene: TRBV6-2/TRBV6-3; clone size: .; D gene: .; CDR3 length: 15; J gene: TRBJ2-7; CDR3 protein: CASSYSPGSVNEQYF; CDR3 DNA: TGTGCCAGCAGTTACAGTCCCGGGAGTGTCAACGAGCAGTACTTC
V gene: TRBV5-4; clone size: .; D gene: .; CDR3 length: 14; J gene: TRBJ1-2; CDR3 protein: CASSLAQGRYGYTF; CDR3 DNA: TGTGCCAGCAGCTTGGCCCAGGGGAGGTATGGCTACACCTTC
V gene: TRBV7-2; clone size: .; D gene: .; CDR3 length: 14; J gene: TRBJ2-7; CDR3 protein: CASSLGARIYEQYF; CDR3 DNA: TGTGCCAGCAGCTTAGGGGCCAGGATCTACGAGCAGTACTTC
V gene: TRBV5-1; clone size: .; D gene: TRBD1; CDR3 length: 17; J gene: TRBJ2-2; CDR3 protein: CASSLGGTAGGSGELFF; CDR3 DNA: TGCGCCAGCAGCTTGGGAGGGACAGCAGGAGGATCCGGGGAGCTGTTTTTT
V gene: TRBV19; clone size: once; D gene: TRBD1; CDR3 length: 14; J gene: TRBJ2-5; CDR3 protein: CASREQGAIETQYF; CDR3 DNA: TGTGCCAGTAGAGAACAGGGGGCTATAGAGACCCAGTACTTC
V gene: TRBV30; clone size: once; D gene: .; CDR3 length: 15; J gene: TRBJ1-2; CDR3 protein: CAWSVGYGPNYGYTF; CDR3 DNA: TGTGCCTGGAGTGTTGGGTACGGACCCAACTATGGCTACACCTTC
V gene: TRBV30; clone size: .; D gene: .; CDR3 length: 15; J gene: TRBJ2-3; CDR3 protein: CAWGLEGGHTDTQYF; CDR3 DNA: TGTGCCTGGGGTTTAGAGGGGGGGCACACAGATACGCAGTATTTT
V gene: TRBV29-1; clone size: .; D gene: .; CDR3 length: 16; J gene: TRBJ2-3; CDR3 protein: CSVQGTPTVGTDTQYF; CDR3 DNA: TGCAGCGTTCAAGGGACACCCACGGTGGGCACAGATACGCAGTATTTT
V gene: TRBV18; clone size: .; D gene: .; CDR3 length: 14; J gene: TRBJ2-5; CDR3 protein: CASSPPGLQETQYF; CDR3 DNA: TGTGCCAGCTCACCTCCGGGACTTCAAGAGACCCAGTACTTC
V gene: TRBV4-3; clone size: once; D gene: .; CDR3 length: 17; J gene: TRBJ2-3; CDR3 protein: CASSLIGAGYHTDTQYF; CDR3 DNA: TGCGCCAGCAGTCTCATCGGAGCGGGCTATCACACAGATACGCAGTATTTT
V gene: TRBV7-2; clone size: few; D gene: TRBD2; CDR3 length: 13; J gene: TRBJ2-1; CDR3 protein: CASSLARGGRRFF; CDR3 DNA: TGTGCCAGCAGCTTAGCGCGCGGGGGGCGCCGGTTCTTC
V gene: TRBV6-2/TRBV6-3; clone size: .; D gene: .; CDR3 length: 15; J gene: TRBJ2-5; CDR3 protein: CASSYPTHREETQYF; CDR3 DNA: TGTGCCAGCAGTTACCCCACGCACAGGGAAGAGACCCAGTACTTC
V gene: TRBV2; clone size: .; D gene: .; CDR3 length: 14; J gene: TRBJ2-2; CDR3 protein: CASSILGYTGELFF; CDR3 DNA: .
V gene: TRBV2; clone size: .; D gene: TRBD1; CDR3 length: 15; J gene: TRBJ2-1; CDR3 protein: CASSRQGIANNEQFF; CDR3 DNA: TGTGCCAGCAGTAGACAGGGTATAGCGAACAATGAGCAGTTCTTC
V gene: TRBV27; clone size: .; D gene: .; CDR3 length: 14; J gene: TRBJ2-7; CDR3 protein: CASSFLAGTYEQYF; CDR3 DNA: TGTGCCAGCAGTTTTTTGGCGGGAACCTACGAGCAGTACTTC
V gene: TRBV4-2; clone size: .; D gene: .; CDR3 length: 14; J gene: TRBJ2-7; CDR3 protein: CASSQDDRIYEQYF; CDR3 DNA: TGTGCCAGCAGCCAAGACGACAGGATCTACGAGCAGTACTTC
V gene: TRBV6-5; clone size: .; D gene: TRBD2; CDR3 length: 14; J gene: TRBJ2-1; CDR3 protein: CASSSAGGYNEQFF; CDR3 DNA: TGTGCCAGCAGTTCAGCGGGGGGGTACAATGAGCAGTTCTTC
V gene: TRBV10-3; clone size: .; D gene: .; CDR3 length: 13; J gene: TRBJ1-4; CDR3 protein: CAIRDGPNEKLFF; CDR3 DNA: TGTGCCATCAGAGATGGTCCTAATGAAAAACTGTTTTTT
V gene: TRBV18; clone size: .; D gene: .; CDR3 length: 15; J gene: TRBJ2-5; CDR3 protein: CASSPPMRSQETQYF; CDR3 DNA: TGTGCCAGCTCACCACCGATGCGCTCGCAAGAGACCCAGTACTTC
V gene: TRBV7-2; clone size: .; D gene: .; CDR3 length: 15; J gene: TRBJ1-1; CDR3 protein: CASSLGPPGNTEAFF; CDR3 DNA: TGTGCCAGCAGCTTAGGCCCCCCGGGAAACACTGAAGCTTTCTTT
V gene: TRBV7-2; clone size: .; D gene: .; CDR3 length: 15; J gene: TRBJ2-3; CDR3 protein: CASSQRRGSTDTQYF; CDR3 DNA: TGTGCCAGCAGCCAGAGGAGGGGGAGCACAGATACGCAGTATTTT
V gene: TRBV7-2; clone size: .; D gene: TRBD1; CDR3 length: 16; J gene: TRBJ2-3; CDR3 protein: CASSQTGHLSTDTQYF; CDR3 DNA: TGTGCCAGCAGCCAGACAGGGCACCTTAGCACAGATACGCAGTATTTT
V gene: TRBV28; clone size: .; D gene: TRBD2; CDR3 length: 16; J gene: TRBJ2-7; CDR3 protein: CASSLWGLAGVQEQYF; CDR3 DNA: TGTGCCAGCAGTTTATGGGGACTAGCGGGAGTACAAGAGCAGTACTTC
V gene: TRBV28; clone size: .; D gene: TRBD1; CDR3 length: 15; J gene: TRBJ1-1; CDR3 protein: CASSYAGGGLTEAFF; CDR3 DNA: TGTGCCAGCAGTTATGCAGGGGGCGGGCTTACTGAAGCTTTCTTT
V gene: TRBV11-2; clone size: once; D gene: .; CDR3 length: 14; J gene: TRBJ2-7; CDR3 protein: CASTPPGARREQYF; CDR3 DNA: TGTGCCAGCACCCCCCCGGGGGCAAGAAGGGAGCAGTACTTC
V gene: TRBV4-3; clone size: .; D gene: TRBD1; CDR3 length: 15; J gene: TRBJ1-1; CDR3 protein: CASSQLQGVVAEAFF; CDR3 DNA: TGCGCCAGCAGCCAACTACAGGGGGTGGTGGCTGAAGCTTTCTTT
V gene: TRBV18; clone size: once; D gene: TRBD1; CDR3 length: 14; J gene: TRBJ1-1; CDR3 protein: CASSPQGGATEAFF; CDR3 DNA: TGTGCCAGCTCACCCCAGGGGGGGGCCACTGAAGCTTTCTTT
V gene: TRBV5-1; clone size: .; D gene: TRBD2; CDR3 length: 14; J gene: TRBJ2-3; CDR3 protein: CASRLTSGTDTQYF; CDR3 DNA: TGCGCCAGCAGACTGACTAGCGGCACAGATACGCAGTATTTT
V gene: TRBV10-3; clone size: .; D gene: .; CDR3 length: 16; J gene: TRBJ2-3; CDR3 protein: CAISLSSGLSTDTQYF; CDR3 DNA: TGTGCCATCAGTCTTTCCAGCGGTCTTAGCACAGATACGCAGTATTTT